The sequence of this T cell receptor (beta chain) was determined in a study of regulatory T cells in long-lasting Graves disease. As for time point: newly diagnosed GD, antithyroid drugs for less than 3 months. PBMC-derived RNA was used for the TCR library. The CDR3 extends over 14 amino acids. Germline CDR1 is SGHRS and CDR2 is YFSETQ. This clonotype was picked up many times. The germline gene is not matched at one end of the junction; a read error may be the cause. Library construction for TCR beta used iRepertoire HTBI primers and Arm-PCR of CDR3 regions. TCRdb fed the multiplex PCR reads into MiXCR, producing one record per CDR3 protein. The sample records some 250,000 distinct CDR3 sequences, about 20% being singletons. These sequences were also reported in another study, on T cells in Graves' hyperthyroidism and ophthalmopathy. That report notes: Among the patients, aged 18 to 65, hyperthyroidism was newly diagnosed and had lasted under 2 months. Most thyroid clonotypes with frequency above 0.001 were detected in blood. Ophthalmopathy was model-predicted a median about six months pre-onset.

This sequence joins TRBV5-1 and TRBJ1-1; TRBD1 aligns across 7 bases. The specimen was peripheral blood mononuclear cells (PBMCs), collected at new diagnosis, from a patient treated with antithyroid drugs. The origin of this receptor is a woman in her twenties or thirties with Graves disease. This CDR3 is CASSPGTVNTEAFF. The CDR3 DNA reads TGTGCCAGCAGCCCCGGGACAGTGAACACTGAAGCTTTCTTT.